What follows is one T cell receptor (beta chain) and its context. Its antigen is not identified. The data are from a study of cytomegalovirus exposure and HLA in healthy donors. Germline V gene data show CDR1 as SGDLS and CDR2 as YYNGEE. CDR3 length: 14 residues. Trimming took off 0 bases at V and 0 bases at J, with 7 bases between the two ends. Study-level points and caveats: A later analysis, which compared TCR beta chains of equal frequency, found the HLA-associated ones more clonally expanded.

PCR employed 60 Vbeta and 13 Jbeta primers. Libraries were prepared by immunoSEQ multiplex PCR; TCRdb keeps only in-frame clonotypes and omits some of them. In the table there are 60,000 to 75,000 clones, roughly 78% of which are singletons. Healthy bone marrow donors made up the donor group. The rearrangement joins TRBV9 to TRBJ2-7; D is undetermined. This clonotype originated in a woman between 40 and 50 years old in good health and CMV-seropositive. Sequencing was performed on PBMCs. The CDR3 DNA follows: TGTGCCAGCAGCGTAGCAACAGCCTCCTACGAGCAGTACTTC. This encodes CASSVATASYEQYF.